Following are 10 T cell receptor beta chains from one sample sequenced in a study of shared clonotypes between healthy human individuals. Generated by immunoSEQ multiplex PCR, the TCRdb table keeps only in-frame clones and is missing some. The repertoire has 1,400,000 or so clones, less than 99% of them found once; the top ten carry approximately 0.38%. The sample was naive CD4+ T cells sorted from blood. Subset of the sample: CD45RA+ positively selected. The receptors stem from a man aged 25-40 years in good health.

V usage is TRBV7-6 and J usage is TRBJ2-7; the D is unclear. Germline CDR1 SGHVS, CDR2 FNYEAQ. V shed 3 bases and J shed 2 bases, with 8 bases lying between them. This CDR3 is 13 amino acids long. The CDR3 here is CASSFPPTYEQYF. CDR3 sequence (DNA): TGTGCCAGCAGCTTCCCACCTACCTACGAGCAGTACTTC.

V is TRBV7-2 and J is TRBJ2-5; possibly TRBD1 or TRBD2 for D (5 bases each). The V end lost 2 bases, the J end lost 2 bases, and 6 bases lay between the germline ends. CDR3 length: 13 residues. CDR1 and CDR2 (germline): SGHTA, FQGNSA. The CDR3 loop is CASSLWGQETQYF. Written as DNA, the CDR3 is TGTGCCAGCAGCTTATGGGGGCAAGAGACCCAGTACTTC. Full variable domain (missing parts from reference TRBV7-2 and TRBJ2-5): GAGVSQSPSNKVTEKGKDVELRCDPISGHTALYWYRQSLGQGLEFLIYFQGNSAPDKSGLPSDRFSAERTGGSVSTLTIQRTQQEDSAVYLCASSLWGQETQYFGPGTRLLVL.

The chain joins TRBV27 to TRBJ1-2; 7 bases are a match to TRBD1. The CDR3 has 13 residues. V lost 5 bases to trimming and J lost 5 bases; unmatched junction nucleotides: 5. Germline-derived CDR1 and CDR2 are MNHEY and SMNVEV (reference sequence). This CDR3 reads CASSQKQGYGYTF. The DNA of the CDR3 is TGTGCCAGCAGTCAAAAACAGGGGTATGGCTACACCTTC.

Only one count was recorded for this clone. The rearrangement joins TRBV21-1 to TRBJ2-7; whether TRBD2, the table's D call, matches the DNA was not checked. TRBV21-1 corresponds to a pseudogene. CDR3 length: 14 residues. The CDR3 DNA reads TGTGCCAGCAGCAAAGTACGGGAATGGTACGAGCAGTACTTC. Translated: CASSKVREWYEQYF.

The chain recombines TRBV7-6 with TRBJ2-3, with 8 bases identical to TRBD2. Trimming removed 11 bases from V and 4 bases from J; junction bases left unmatched: 11. Germline loops: CDR1 SGHVS, CDR2 FNYEAQ. This CDR3 has 14 residues. The CDR3 sequence: CAGGAGGFADTQYF. The DNA for the CDR3 is TGTGCCGGAGGGGCGGGAGGATTCGCAGATACGCAGTATTTT.

On this clone itself: The sample carries other DNA sequences with the same CDR3. The chain couples TRBV6-5 to TRBJ2-7, with 10 bases that match TRBD1. Germline V gene sequence: CDR1 MNHEY, CDR2 SVGAGI. The CDR3 contains 15 residues. Unmatched junction bases numbered 3, after V lost 0 bases and J lost 4 bases. The DNA of the CDR3 is TGTGCCAGCAGTTACTCAGGGACAGGGGTTTACGAGCAGTACTTC. Amino acid sequence: CASSYSGTGVYEQYF.

J is TRBJ1-3 and V is TRBV6-1, with a possible D match to TRBD1 (6 bases). Germline assignment: CDR1 MNHNS and CDR2 SASEGT. This CDR3 is built from 12 residues. Trimming removed 7 bases from V and 6 bases from J, with 10 bases in between. CDR3 nucleotide sequence: TGTGCCAGCAATGGGGGCGTAAACACCATATATTTT. Translated: CASNGGVNTIYF.

This chain connects TRBV7-9 to TRBJ1-2; no reliable D call. This CDR3 is built from 12 residues. Germline V lookup: CDR1 SEHNR, CDR2 FQNEAQ (reference sequence). V was trimmed by 7 bases and J by 2 bases, leaving 8 bases between them. CDR3 nucleotides: TGTGCCAGCACCGATCTAAACTATGGCTACACCTTC. Amino acids: CASTDLNYGYTF.

This clone was observed a single time. J is TRBJ1-5 and V is TRBV10-1; D gene uncertain. Germline CDR1 is WNHNN and CDR2 is SYGVQD (reference sequence). The CDR3 is 14 amino acids. The V end was cut by 7 bases, the J end by 1 base, with 11 bases between. Here the CDR3 DNA reads TGCGCCAGCATAGTTGTCCTCAGCAATCAGCCCCAGCATTTT. It specifies CASIVVLSNQPQHF.

Comment on this clone: At one boundary the junction diverges from the germline segment, which might be a read error. This sample also contains other DNA sequences that code for the same CDR3. The rearrangement links TRBV28 to TRBJ2-1, with D unresolved. The germline CDR1 and CDR2 sequences are MDHEN and SYDVKM. CDR3 length equals 12 residues. In nucleotides, the CDR3 is TGTGCCAGCAGTTTCCCCTATAATGAGCAGTTCTTC. Translation gives CASSFPYNEQFF.